This TCR beta chain was documented in a study of blood T cell repertoires in COVID-19. Study as a whole: Both acute and convalescent COVID-19 samples were obtained from the United States, Italy and Spain. PBMCs, B-cell-depleted T cells, or T cells were the source of the cDNA or gDNA that made up the material.

This clone was picked up one time. In the original workflow: Nucleated cell number was recorded as an estimate derived from reference gene primer amplification. TCRdb's copy holds only in-frame clones and misses some; the assay was immunoSEQ multiplex PCR. D and trimming were read from the DNA, whereas the V and J calls and clone size are those reported in that table. The table has around 160,000 clones, 75% to 85% seen once. This TCR came from a human donor with acute or convalescent COVID-19. The donor label of this sample is uncertain. Sequenced material: peripheral blood.

The CDR3 here is CAWSPPERVIYGYTF. CDR3 sequence (DNA): TGTGCCTGGAGTCCCCCCGAGAGGGTGATCTATGGCTACACCTTC. The chain joins TRBV30 to TRBJ1-2; D is unresolved. Germline assignment: CDR1 GTSNPN and CDR2 SVGIG (reference sequence). V lost 2 bases and J 4 bases, leaving 17 bases between the germline ends. This CDR3 has 15 amino acids.